This T cell receptor beta chain came from a study of circulating and synovial CD4+ cells in juvenile arthritis. Sequenced by immunoSEQ multiplex PCR; TCRdb stores in-frame clones only, minus some. The sample carries about 16,000 clones, about 93% recorded once. This CDR3 contains 15 residues. CDR1 and CDR2 from the germline V gene are SGHVS and FQNEAQ. V shed 5 bases and J shed 0 bases, with 11 bases lying between them. This clonotype was sampled from a human donor with juvenile idiopathic arthritis. The source material was CD4+ T cells from blood. The chain employs TRBV7-8 and TRBJ1-3, with a tentative D call TRBD1 (6 bases). CDR3 region: CASSPQTGSGNTIYF. The CDR3 DNA reads as TGTGCCAGCAGCCCCCAGACAGGCTCTGGAAACACCATATATTTT.